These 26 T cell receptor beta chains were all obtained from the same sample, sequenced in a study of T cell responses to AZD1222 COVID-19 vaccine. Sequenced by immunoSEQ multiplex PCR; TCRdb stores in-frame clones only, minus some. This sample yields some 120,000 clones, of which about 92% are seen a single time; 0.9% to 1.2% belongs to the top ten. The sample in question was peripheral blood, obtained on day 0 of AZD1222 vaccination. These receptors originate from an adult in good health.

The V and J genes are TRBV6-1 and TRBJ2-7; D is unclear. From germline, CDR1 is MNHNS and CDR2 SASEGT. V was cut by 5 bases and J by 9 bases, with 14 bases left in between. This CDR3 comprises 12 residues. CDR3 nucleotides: TGTGCCAGCAGTAAGACAAGTGTTGGGCAGTACTTC. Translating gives CASSKTSVGQYF.

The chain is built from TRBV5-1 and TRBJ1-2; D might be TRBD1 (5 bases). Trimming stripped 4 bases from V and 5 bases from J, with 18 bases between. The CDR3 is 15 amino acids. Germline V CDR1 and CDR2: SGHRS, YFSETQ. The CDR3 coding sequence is TGCGCCAGCAGCCTCAGGGACGCCGACGAGTATGGCTACACCTTC. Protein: CASSLRDADEYGYTF.

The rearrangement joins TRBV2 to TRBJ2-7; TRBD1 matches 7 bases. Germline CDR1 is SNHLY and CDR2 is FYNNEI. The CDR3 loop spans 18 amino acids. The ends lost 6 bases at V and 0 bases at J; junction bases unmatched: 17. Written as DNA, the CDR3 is TGTGCCAGCAGGACAGGGTTCACGGGCGCGAGGCGCTCCTACGAGCAGTACTTC. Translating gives CASRTGFTGARRSYEQYF.

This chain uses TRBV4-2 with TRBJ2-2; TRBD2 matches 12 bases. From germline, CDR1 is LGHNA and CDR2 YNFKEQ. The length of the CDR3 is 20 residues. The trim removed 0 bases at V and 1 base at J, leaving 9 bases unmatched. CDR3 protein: CASSQEDPLAGGLNTGELFF. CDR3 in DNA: TGTGCCAGCAGCCAAGAGGACCCACTAGCGGGAGGCCTGAACACCGGGGAGCTGTTTTTT.

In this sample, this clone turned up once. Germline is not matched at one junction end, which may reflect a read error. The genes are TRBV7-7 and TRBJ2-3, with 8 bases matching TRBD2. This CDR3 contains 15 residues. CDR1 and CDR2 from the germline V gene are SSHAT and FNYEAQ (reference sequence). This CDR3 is CASSLTSGITDTQYF. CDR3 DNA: TGTGCTAGCAGCTTAACTAGCGGCATCACAGATACGCAGTATTTT.

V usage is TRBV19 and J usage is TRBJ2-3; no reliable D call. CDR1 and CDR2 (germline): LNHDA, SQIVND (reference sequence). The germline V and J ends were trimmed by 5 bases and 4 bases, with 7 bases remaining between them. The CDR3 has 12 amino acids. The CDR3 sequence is CASSSRSDTQYF. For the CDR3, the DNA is TGTGCCAGTAGTTCCCGGTCAGATACGCAGTATTTT.

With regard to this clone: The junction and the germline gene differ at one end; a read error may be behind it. The CDR3 spells CASSNAQRPRSPLHF. CDR3 DNA: TGTGCCAGCAGTAATGCGCAGCGGCCCCGTTCACCCCTCCACTTT. The rearrangement links TRBV19 to TRBJ1-6; D is ambiguous. The CDR3 is made up of 15 amino acids. Germline CDR1 LNHDA, CDR2 SQIVND (reference sequence).

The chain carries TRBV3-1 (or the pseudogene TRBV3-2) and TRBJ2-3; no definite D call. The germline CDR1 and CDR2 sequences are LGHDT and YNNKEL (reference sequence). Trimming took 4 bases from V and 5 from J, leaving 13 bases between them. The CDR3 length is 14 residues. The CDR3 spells CASSLGSSRDTQYF. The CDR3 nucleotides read TGTGCCAGCAGCCTCGGTTCGTCGCGAGATACGCAGTATTTT.

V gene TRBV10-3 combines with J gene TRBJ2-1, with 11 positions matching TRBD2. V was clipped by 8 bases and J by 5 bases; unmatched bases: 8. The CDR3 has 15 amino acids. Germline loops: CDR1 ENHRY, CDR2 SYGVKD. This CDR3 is CAIEPGTSGHNEQFF. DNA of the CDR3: TGTGCCATCGAACCCGGGACTAGCGGCCACAATGAGCAGTTCTTC.

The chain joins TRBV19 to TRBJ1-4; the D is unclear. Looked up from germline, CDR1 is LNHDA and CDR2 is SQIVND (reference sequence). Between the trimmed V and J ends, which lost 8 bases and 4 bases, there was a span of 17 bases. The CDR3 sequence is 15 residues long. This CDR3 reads CASSNPGAGNEKLFF. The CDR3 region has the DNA TGTGCCAGTTCAAATCCGGGCGCGGGTAATGAAAAACTGTTTTTT.

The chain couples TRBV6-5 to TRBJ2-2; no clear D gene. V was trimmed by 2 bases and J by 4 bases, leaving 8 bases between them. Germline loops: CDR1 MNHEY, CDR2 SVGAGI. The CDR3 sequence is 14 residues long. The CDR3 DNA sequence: TGTGCCAGCAGTTACGGGCAATTCACCGGGGAGCTGTTTTTT. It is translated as CASSYGQFTGELFF.

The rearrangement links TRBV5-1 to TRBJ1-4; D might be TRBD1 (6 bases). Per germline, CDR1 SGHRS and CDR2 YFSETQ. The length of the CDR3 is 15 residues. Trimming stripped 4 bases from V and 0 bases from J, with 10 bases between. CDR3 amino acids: CASSAGTTTNEKLFF. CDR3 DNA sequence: TGCGCCAGCAGCGCCGGGACAACAACTAATGAAAAACTGTTTTTT.

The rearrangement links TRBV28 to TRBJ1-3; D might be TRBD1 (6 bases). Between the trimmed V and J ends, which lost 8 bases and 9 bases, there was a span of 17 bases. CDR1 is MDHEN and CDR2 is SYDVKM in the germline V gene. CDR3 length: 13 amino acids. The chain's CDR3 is CASEPTGLSTIYF. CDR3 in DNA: TGTGCCAGCGAACCCACAGGGTTATCCACCATATATTTT.

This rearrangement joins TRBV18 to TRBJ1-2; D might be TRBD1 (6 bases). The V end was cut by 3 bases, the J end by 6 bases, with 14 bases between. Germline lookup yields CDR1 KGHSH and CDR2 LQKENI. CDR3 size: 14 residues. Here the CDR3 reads CASSPGWGANGYTF. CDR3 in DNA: TGTGCCAGCTCACCGGGCTGGGGGGCAAATGGCTACACCTTC.

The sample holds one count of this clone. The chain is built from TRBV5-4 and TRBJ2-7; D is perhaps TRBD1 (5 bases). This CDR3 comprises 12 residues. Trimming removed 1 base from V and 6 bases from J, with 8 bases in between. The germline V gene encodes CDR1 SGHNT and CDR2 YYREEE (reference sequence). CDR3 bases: TGTGCCAGCAGCTTGTGGGGCTTCGAGCAGTACTTC. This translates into CASSLWGFEQYF.

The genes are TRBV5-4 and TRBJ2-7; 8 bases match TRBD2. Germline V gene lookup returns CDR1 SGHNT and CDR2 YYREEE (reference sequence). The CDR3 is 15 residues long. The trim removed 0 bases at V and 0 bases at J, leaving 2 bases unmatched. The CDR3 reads CASSLVAGSSYEQYF. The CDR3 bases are TGTGCCAGCAGCTTGGTAGCGGGGAGCTCCTACGAGCAGTACTTC.

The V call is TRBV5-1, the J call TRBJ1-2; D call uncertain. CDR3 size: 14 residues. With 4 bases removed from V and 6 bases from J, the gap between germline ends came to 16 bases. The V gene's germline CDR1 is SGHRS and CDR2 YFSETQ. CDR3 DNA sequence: TGCGCCAGCAGCCTGCACCCAACTCGGAATGGCTACACCTTC. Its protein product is CASSLHPTRNGYTF.

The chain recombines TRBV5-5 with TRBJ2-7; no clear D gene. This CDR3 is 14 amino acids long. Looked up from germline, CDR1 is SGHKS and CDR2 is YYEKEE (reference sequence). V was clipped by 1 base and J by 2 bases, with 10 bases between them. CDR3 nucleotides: TGTGCCAGCAGCTTGTCTACACGGACCTACGAGCAGTACTTC. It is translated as CASSLSTRTYEQYF.

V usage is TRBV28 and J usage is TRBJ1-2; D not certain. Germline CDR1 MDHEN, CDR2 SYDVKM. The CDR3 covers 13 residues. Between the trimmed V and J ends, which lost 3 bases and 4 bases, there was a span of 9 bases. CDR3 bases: TGTGCCAGCAGTTTGTCAGCAAGCTATGGCTACACCTTC. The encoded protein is CASSLSASYGYTF.

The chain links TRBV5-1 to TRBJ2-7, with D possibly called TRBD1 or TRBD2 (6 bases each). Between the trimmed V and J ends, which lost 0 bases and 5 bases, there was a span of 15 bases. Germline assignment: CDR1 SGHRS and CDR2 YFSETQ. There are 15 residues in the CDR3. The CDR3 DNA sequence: TGCGCCAGCAGCTTGGGTGGGGGGCGCATCCACGAGCAGTACTTC. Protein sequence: CASSLGGGRIHEQYF. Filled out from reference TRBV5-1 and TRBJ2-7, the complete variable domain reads KAGVTQTPRYLIKTRGQQVTLSCSPISGHRSVSWYQQTPGQGLQFLFEYFSETQRNKGNFPGRFSGRQFSNSRSEMNVSTLELGDSALYLCASSLGGGRIHEQYFGPGTRLTVT.

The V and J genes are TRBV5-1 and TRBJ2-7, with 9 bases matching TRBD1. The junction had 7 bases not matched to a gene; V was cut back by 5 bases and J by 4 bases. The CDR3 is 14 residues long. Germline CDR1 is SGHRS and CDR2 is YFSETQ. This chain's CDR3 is CASRPGTGLYEQYF. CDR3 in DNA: TGCGCCAGCAGGCCCGGGACAGGGCTATACGAGCAGTACTTC.

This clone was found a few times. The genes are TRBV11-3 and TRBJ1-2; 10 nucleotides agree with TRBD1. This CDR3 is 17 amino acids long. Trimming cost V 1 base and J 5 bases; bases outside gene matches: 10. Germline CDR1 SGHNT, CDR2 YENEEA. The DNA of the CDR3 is TGTGCCAGCAGCTTAGTGACAGGGGGCCCTCTACCATATGGCTACACCTTC. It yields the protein CASSLVTGGPLPYGYTF.

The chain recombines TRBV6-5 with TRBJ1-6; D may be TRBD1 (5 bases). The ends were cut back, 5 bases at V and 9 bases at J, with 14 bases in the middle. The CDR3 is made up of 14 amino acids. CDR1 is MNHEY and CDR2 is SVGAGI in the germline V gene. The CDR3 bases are TGTGCCAGCAGTCCCGTGGGAGGGGCTTCACCCCTCCACTTT. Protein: CASSPVGGASPLHF.

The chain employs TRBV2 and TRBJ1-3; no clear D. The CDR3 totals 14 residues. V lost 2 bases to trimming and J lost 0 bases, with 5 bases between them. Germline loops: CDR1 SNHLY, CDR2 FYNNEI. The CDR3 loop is CASSERISGNTIYF. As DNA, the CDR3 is TGTGCCAGCAGTGAACGGATCTCTGGAAACACCATATATTTT. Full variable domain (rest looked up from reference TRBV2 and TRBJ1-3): EPEVTQTPSHQVTQMGQEVILRCVPISNHLYFYWYRQILGQKVEFLVSFYNNEISEKSEIFDDQFSVERPDGSNFTLKIRSTKLEDSAMYFCASSERISGNTIYFGEGSWLTVV.

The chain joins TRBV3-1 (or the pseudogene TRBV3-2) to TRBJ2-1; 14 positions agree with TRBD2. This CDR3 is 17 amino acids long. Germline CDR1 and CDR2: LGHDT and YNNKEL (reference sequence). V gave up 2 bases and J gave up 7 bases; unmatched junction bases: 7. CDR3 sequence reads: CASSQNPGTSGSNEQFF. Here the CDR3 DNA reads TGTGCCAGCAGCCAAAACCCCGGGACTAGCGGGAGTAATGAGCAGTTCTTC.

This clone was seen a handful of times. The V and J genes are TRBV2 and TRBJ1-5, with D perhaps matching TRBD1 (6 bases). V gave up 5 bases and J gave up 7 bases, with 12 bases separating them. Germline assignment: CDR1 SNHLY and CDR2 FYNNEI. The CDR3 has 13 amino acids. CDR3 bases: TGTGCCAGCAGTAAGGGGGGGACGCAGCCCCAGCATTTT. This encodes CASSKGGTQPQHF.